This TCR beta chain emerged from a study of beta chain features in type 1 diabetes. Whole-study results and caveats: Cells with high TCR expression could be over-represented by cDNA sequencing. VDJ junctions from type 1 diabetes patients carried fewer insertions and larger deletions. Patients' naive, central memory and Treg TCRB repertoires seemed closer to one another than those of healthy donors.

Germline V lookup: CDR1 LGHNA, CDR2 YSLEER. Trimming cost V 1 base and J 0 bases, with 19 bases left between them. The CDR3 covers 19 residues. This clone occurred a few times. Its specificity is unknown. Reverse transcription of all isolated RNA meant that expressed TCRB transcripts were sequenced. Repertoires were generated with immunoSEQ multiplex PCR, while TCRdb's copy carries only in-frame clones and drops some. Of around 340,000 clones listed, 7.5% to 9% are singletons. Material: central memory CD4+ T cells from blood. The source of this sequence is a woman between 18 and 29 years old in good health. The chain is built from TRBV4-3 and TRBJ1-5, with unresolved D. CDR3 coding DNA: TGCGCCAGCAGCCAAGGTCCTGGAGGCCCCGGGTATAGCAATCAGCCCCAGCATTTT. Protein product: CASSQGPGGPGYSNQPQHF.